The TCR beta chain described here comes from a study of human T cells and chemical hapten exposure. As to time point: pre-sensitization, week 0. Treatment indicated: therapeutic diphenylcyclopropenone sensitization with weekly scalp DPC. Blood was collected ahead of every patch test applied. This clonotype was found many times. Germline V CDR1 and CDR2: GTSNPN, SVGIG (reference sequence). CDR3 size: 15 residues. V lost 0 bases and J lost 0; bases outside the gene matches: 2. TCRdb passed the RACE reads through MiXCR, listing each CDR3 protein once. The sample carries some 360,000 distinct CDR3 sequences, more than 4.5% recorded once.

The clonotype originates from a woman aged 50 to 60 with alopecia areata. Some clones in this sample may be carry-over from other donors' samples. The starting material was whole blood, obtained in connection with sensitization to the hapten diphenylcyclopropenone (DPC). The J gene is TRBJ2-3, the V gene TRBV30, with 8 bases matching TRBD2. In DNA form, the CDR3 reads TGTGCCTGGAGTGTACTAGCGGCTAGCACAGATACGCAGTATTTT. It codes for CAWSVLAASTDTQYF.